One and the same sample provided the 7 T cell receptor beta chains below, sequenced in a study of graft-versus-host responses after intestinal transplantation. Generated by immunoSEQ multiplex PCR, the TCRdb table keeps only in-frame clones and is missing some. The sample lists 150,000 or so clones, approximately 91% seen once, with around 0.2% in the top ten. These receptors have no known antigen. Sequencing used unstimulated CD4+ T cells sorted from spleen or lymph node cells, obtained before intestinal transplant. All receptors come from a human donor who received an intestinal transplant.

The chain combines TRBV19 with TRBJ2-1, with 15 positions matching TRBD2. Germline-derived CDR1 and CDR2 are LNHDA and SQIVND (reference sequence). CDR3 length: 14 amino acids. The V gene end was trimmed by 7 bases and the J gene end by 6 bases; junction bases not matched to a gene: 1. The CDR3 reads CASMGLAGGNEQFF. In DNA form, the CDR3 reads TGTGCCAGTATGGGACTAGCGGGAGGCAATGAGCAGTTCTTC.

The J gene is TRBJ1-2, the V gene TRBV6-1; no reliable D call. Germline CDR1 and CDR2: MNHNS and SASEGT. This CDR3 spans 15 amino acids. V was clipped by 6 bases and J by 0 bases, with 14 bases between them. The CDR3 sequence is CASRTSGEANYGYTF. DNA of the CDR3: TGTGCCAGCAGAACGTCTGGGGAGGCTAACTATGGCTACACCTTC.

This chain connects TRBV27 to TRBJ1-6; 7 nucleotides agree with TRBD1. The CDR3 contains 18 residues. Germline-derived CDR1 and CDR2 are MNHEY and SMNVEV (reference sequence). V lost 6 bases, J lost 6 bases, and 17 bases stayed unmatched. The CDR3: CASRGNPSRGALNSPLHF. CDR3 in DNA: TGTGCCAGCAGGGGAAACCCGTCCAGGGGGGCGCTTAATTCACCCCTCCACTTT.

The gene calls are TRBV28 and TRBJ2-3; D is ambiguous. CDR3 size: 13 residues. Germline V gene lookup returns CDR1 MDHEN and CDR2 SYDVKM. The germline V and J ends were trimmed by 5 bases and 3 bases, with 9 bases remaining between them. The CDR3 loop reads CASSPLGTDTQYF. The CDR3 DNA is TGTGCCAGCAGTCCTTTAGGGACAGATACGCAGTATTTT.

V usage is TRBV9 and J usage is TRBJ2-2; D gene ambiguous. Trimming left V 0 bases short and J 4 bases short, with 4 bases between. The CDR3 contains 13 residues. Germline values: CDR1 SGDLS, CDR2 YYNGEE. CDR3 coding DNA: TGTGCCAGCAGCGTAGGACTCACCGGGGAGCTGTTTTTT. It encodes CASSVGLTGELFF.

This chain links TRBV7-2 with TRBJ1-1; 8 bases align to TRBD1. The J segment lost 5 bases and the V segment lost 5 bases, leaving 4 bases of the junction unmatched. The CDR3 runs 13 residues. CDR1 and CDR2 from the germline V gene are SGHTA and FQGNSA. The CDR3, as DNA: TGTGCCAGCAGCCCGGACAGGGTAACTGAAGCTTTCTTT. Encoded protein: CASSPDRVTEAFF.

The CDR3, as DNA: TGTGCCGCGGGACAGTCCTACGAGCAGTACTTC. Its translation is CAAGQSYEQYF. The chain couples TRBV10-3 to TRBJ2-7, with D perhaps TRBD1 (7 bases). V was clipped by 11 bases and J by 1 base, with 9 bases between them. The CDR3 runs 11 residues. Germline assignment: CDR1 ENHRY and CDR2 SYGVKD.